Sequencing of this TCR beta chain was carried out in a study of blood T cell repertoires in COVID-19. Per the study methods: The authors estimated nucleated cell counts from reference gene primer amplification. The repertoire was sequenced with immunoSEQ multiplex PCR; TCRdb's copy has only in-frame clones and lacks some. That table furnishes V, J and clone size, whereas the DNA furnished D and trimming. The profile shows about 400,000 clones, 75% to 90% of them singletons. J gave up 5 bases and V 5 bases, and 6 bases lay outside the gene matches. Germline CDR1 and CDR2: SGHTA and FQGTGA. CDR3 length equals 15 residues.

The clonotype comes from a woman in her sixties with COVID-19, enrolled during active disease. The sequenced material came from peripheral blood. This sequence joins TRBV7-3 and TRBJ2-1; TRBD2 matches 10 bases. CDR3 sequence (DNA): TGTGCCAGCAGCCCCGGGACTAGCGCTCACAATGAGCAGTTCTTC. This sequence encodes CASSPGTSAHNEQFF.